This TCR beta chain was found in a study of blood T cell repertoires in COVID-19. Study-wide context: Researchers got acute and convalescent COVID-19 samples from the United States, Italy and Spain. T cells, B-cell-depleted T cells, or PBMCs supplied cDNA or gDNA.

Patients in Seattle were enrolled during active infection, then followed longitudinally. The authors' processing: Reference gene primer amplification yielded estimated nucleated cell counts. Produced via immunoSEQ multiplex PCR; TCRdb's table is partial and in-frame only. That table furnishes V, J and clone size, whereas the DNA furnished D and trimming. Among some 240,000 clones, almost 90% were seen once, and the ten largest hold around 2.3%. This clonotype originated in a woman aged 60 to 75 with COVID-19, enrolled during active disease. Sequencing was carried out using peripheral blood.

The CDR3 loop is CASSPRLDRGYEQYF. The CDR3 nucleotides read TGCGCCAGCAGCCCACGCCTGGACAGGGGTTACGAGCAGTACTTC. The chain joins TRBV5-1 to TRBJ2-7; 9 bases align to TRBD1. Per germline, CDR1 SGHRS and CDR2 YFSETQ. The junction had 9 bases not matched to a gene; V was cut back by 4 bases and J by 4 bases. The CDR3 is 15 residues long.